This T cell receptor beta chain appears in the sequencing data of a study of T cells in Graves' hyperthyroidism and ophthalmopathy. Patients having uncontrolled infection, another autoimmune disease, pregnancy or lactation were not included. Diagnostic decisions used clinical symptoms, serum thyroxine and TRAb, thyroid ultrasound and orbital computed tomography. Germline V CDR1 and CDR2: SGHVS, FQNEAQ. Trimming removed 5 bases at V and 7 bases at J, with 14 bases between. The CDR3 contains 14 residues. Findings of the study overall: Blood samples included most of the expanded thyroid clonotypes exceeding 0.001. It was a median approximately 6 months before onset that the model predicted ophthalmopathy.

This clonotype was seen only once. As yet, its antigen is unknown. Amplification of TCR beta CDR3 regions used RNA as the template. The TCR CDR3 was amplified in a first-round RT-PCR using the HTBI primer set. Via MiXCR, TCRdb re-called the multiplex PCR reads, giving one row per CDR3 protein. The repertoire holds roughly 500,000 distinct CDR3 sequences, with around 50% as singletons. Sequenced: peripheral blood or thyroid tissue (not recorded which). The receptor was derived from an adult woman with Graves' disease, either hyperthyroidism or ophthalmopathy (not recorded which). V gene TRBV7-8 combines with J gene TRBJ2-2, with D hard to call. CDR3 nucleotides: TGTGCCAGCAGCCAGACAAGGACGGTCGGGGAGCTGTTTTTT. Its protein product is CASSQTRTVGELFF.